In this sample, the clone carrying this T cell receptor (beta chain) turned up many times. The antigen remains unidentified. The V gene's germline CDR1 is MDHEN and CDR2 SYDVKM. V lost 7 bases and J lost 2, with 20 bases in between. This CDR3 spans 16 amino acids. This entry belongs to a study of T cells in Graves' hyperthyroidism and ophthalmopathy. Overall study: Staff took peripheral blood when the initial diagnosis was made, before any treatment began. Study findings and constraints: Blood also carried most thyroid clonotypes expanded above 0.001.

RNA transcripts yielded amplified TCR beta CDR3 regions. HTBI primers were the set used in a first-round RT-PCR of the TCR CDR3. One entry per CDR3 protein results from TCRdb running MiXCR on the multiplex PCR reads. Among approximately 610,000 distinct CDR3 sequences listed, 14% to 15% were seen once. Orbital computed tomography, thyroid ultrasound, serum thyroxine and TRAb, and clinical symptoms together informed the diagnoses. Sequenced: blood. The receptor was derived from a woman aged 40-49 years with Graves' ophthalmopathy. This chain uses TRBV28 with TRBJ2-5; D perhaps matches TRBD1 (6 bases). CDR3 loop: CASTMSGGQLQETQYF. The DNA for the CDR3 is TGTGCCAGCACCATGTCTGGCGGACAGTTACAAGAGACCCAGTACTTC.